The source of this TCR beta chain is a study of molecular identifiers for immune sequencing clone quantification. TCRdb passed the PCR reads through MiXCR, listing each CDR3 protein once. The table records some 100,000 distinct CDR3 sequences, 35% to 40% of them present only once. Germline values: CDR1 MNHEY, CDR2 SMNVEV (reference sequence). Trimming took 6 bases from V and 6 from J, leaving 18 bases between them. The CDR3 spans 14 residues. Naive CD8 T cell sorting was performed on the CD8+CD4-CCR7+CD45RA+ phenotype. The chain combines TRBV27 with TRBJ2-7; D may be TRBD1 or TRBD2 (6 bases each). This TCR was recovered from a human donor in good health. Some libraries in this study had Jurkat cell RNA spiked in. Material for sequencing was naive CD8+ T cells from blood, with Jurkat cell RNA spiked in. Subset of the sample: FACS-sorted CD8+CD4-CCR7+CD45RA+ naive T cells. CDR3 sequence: CASSSNGGRVEQYF. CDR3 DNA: TGTGCCAGCAGCTCCAATGGGGGGCGCGTCGAGCAGTACTTC.